A single sample gave rise to the 24 T cell receptor beta chains below, sequenced in a study of T cell repertoires in cytomegalovirus infection. Their specific antigens are unknown. TCRdb re-called the reads through MiXCR, storing one row per CDR3 protein. The table has a few hundred thousand distinct CDR3 sequences, 25% to 30% seen once. The material was cultured PBMCs, obtained from culture after CMV antigen stimulation. These receptors were collected from a human donor in good health (CMV status not recorded). Some clones in this sample may be carry-over from other donors' samples.

In its sample, this clonotype was seen a few times. This chain links TRBV7-9 with TRBJ2-5; 10 nucleotides match TRBD2. V was pared by 3 bases and J by 1 base, with 5 bases of the junction left unmatched. The length of the CDR3 is 16 residues. Germline V gene lookup returns CDR1 SEHNR and CDR2 FQNEAQ (reference sequence). The CDR3 coding sequence is TGTGCCAGCAGCTTTATATCTAGCGGGGGCCAAGAGACCCAGTACTTC. This gives the protein CASSFISSGGQETQYF.

This rearrangement joins TRBV5-1 to TRBJ2-7, with D maybe TRBD1 (6 bases). Germline lookup yields CDR1 SGHRS and CDR2 YFSETQ. Trimming left V 0 bases short and J 3 bases short, with 13 bases between. This CDR3 region has 15 residues. CDR3 protein: CASSLASQGFYEQYF. Here the CDR3 DNA reads TGCGCCAGCAGCTTGGCAAGTCAGGGGTTCTACGAGCAGTACTTC.

V gene TRBV19 combines with J gene TRBJ1-5; D perhaps matches TRBD1 (5 bases). The germline V and J ends were trimmed by 3 bases and 6 bases, with 24 bases remaining between them. The CDR3 runs 18 residues. Germline V gene lookup returns CDR1 LNHDA and CDR2 SQIVND (reference sequence). The CDR3 region has the DNA TGTGCCAGTAGTATTAGCGCTGAGACGGGACGGCCGGGTCAGCCCCAGCATTTT. This gives the protein CASSISAETGRPGQPQHF.

The chain combines TRBV27 with TRBJ1-2; D unresolved. CDR1 is MNHEY, CDR2 SMNVEV, per germline (reference sequence). The CDR3 contains 14 residues. V was clipped by 6 bases and J by 4 bases, with 15 bases between them. The CDR3 sequence: CASSPTGSGYGYTF. In nucleotides, the CDR3 is TGTGCCAGCAGCCCAACTGGGAGTGGCTATGGCTACACCTTC.

This clonotype came up a few times. The V gene is TRBV10-1, the J gene TRBJ2-5; D may correspond to TRBD1 or TRBD2 (5 bases each). Deletions cut 2 bases from V and 5 bases from J, with 15 bases between. Looked up from germline, CDR1 is WNHNN and CDR2 is SYGVQD (reference sequence). CDR3 length: 15 amino acids. CDR3 bases: TGCGCCAGCAGTGAGAAGCGGTCATGGGGGGAGACCCAGTACTTC. This codes for CASSEKRSWGETQYF.

The chain links TRBV6-1 to TRBJ2-5; a possible D gene is TRBD1 (6 bases). The CDR3 contains 12 residues. Germline lookup yields CDR1 MNHNS and CDR2 SASEGT. V was clipped by 6 bases and J by 4 bases, with 9 bases between them. The CDR3 reads CASSHRAETQYF. CDR3 bases: TGTGCCAGCAGCCACAGGGCAGAGACCCAGTACTTC.

The J gene is TRBJ2-1, the V gene TRBV28, with a possible D match to TRBD2 (6 bases). Trimming took off 7 bases at V and 10 bases at J, with 20 bases between the two ends. In germline, CDR1 is MDHEN, CDR2 SYDVKM. The CDR3 spans 14 residues. The CDR3 protein is CASKLPGLQGEQFF. DNA for the CDR3: TGTGCCAGCAAGTTGCCGGGACTCCAGGGCGAGCAGTTCTTC.

CDR3 sequence reads: CASSRRTGGELFF. The CDR3 DNA follows: TGTGCCAGCAGCCGACGGACTGGCGGGGAGCTGTTTTTT. The V call is TRBV7-9, the J call TRBJ2-2; D possibly corresponds to TRBD2 (5 bases). The CDR3 length is 13 residues. The V end lost 5 bases, the J end lost 7 bases, and 11 bases lay between the germline ends. Germline CDR1 is SEHNR and CDR2 is FQNEAQ (reference sequence).

This clonotype was observed a single time. The V gene is TRBV5-1, the J gene TRBJ2-7; 9 nucleotides agree with TRBD1. Trimming cost V 0 bases and J 2 bases; bases outside gene matches: 0. Germline V gives CDR1 SGHRS, CDR2 YFSETQ. The CDR3 runs 14 residues. CDR3: CASSLGDRAYEQYF. CDR3 DNA sequence: TGCGCCAGCAGCTTGGGGGACAGGGCCTACGAGCAGTACTTC.

The chain employs TRBV2 and TRBJ2-1; possible D gene TRBD1, 6 bases. The CDR3 is 13 amino acids. CDR1 and CDR2 from the germline V gene are SNHLY and FYNNEI. V was shortened by 7 bases and J by 7 bases, with 14 bases between the two germline ends. Here the CDR3 reads CASTPWGRNEQFF. As DNA, the CDR3 is TGTGCCAGCACCCCATGGGGGCGGAATGAGCAGTTCTTC.

This rearrangement joins TRBV3-1 to TRBJ2-3, with D unclear. Trimming cost V 4 bases and J 6 bases, with 11 bases left between them. CDR3 size: 13 residues. CDR1 is LGHDT, CDR2 YNNKEL, per germline (reference sequence). CDR3 in DNA: TGTGCCAGCAGCCCCGTTCGCCGTGATACGCAGTATTTT. Translation gives CASSPVRRDTQYF.

V usage is TRBV4-1 and J usage is TRBJ2-3; D is tentatively TRBD1 or TRBD2 (5 bases each). Looked up from germline, CDR1 is MGHRA and CDR2 is YSYEKL. This CDR3 has 17 amino acids. Deletions cut 1 base from V and 4 bases from J, with 18 bases between. The CDR3 sequence: CASSQVSARGRPDTQYF. In DNA form, the CDR3 reads TGCGCCAGCAGCCAAGTTTCGGCGAGGGGTCGCCCAGATACGCAGTATTTT.

The chain couples TRBV20-1 to TRBJ2-1; tentatively, D is TRBD2 (6 bases). The germline V gene has CDR1 DFQATT and CDR2 SNEGSKA (reference sequence). The CDR3 covers 13 residues. V was pared by 1 base and J by 6 bases, with 10 bases between. This chain's CDR3 is CSARAMTSNEQFF. The CDR3 DNA sequence: TGCAGTGCTAGAGCGATGACTAGCAATGAGCAGTTCTTC.

The V gene is TRBV7-6, the J gene TRBJ2-1, with 10 nucleotides matching TRBD2. This CDR3 comprises 14 residues. Germline trimming cut 4 bases from V and 7 bases from J; bases unmatched to any gene: 4. In germline, CDR1 is SGHVS, CDR2 FNYEAQ. The CDR3 reads CASSSLSGRNEQFF. In DNA form, the CDR3 reads TGTGCCAGCAGCTCCCTTAGCGGGAGGAATGAGCAGTTCTTC.

This chain uses TRBV27 with TRBJ2-4; 10 bases match TRBD1. The V gene's germline CDR1 is MNHEY and CDR2 SMNVEV (reference sequence). The trim removed 3 bases at V and 3 bases at J, leaving 5 bases unmatched. The CDR3 sequence is 16 residues long. This chain's CDR3 is CASSFRGTGDKNIQYF. The CDR3 DNA is TGTGCCAGCAGTTTTCGCGGGACAGGGGACAAAAACATTCAGTACTTC.

The gene calls are TRBV5-1 and TRBJ1-5; TRBD1 is a possible D gene (5 bases). This CDR3 is 15 amino acids long. The V end was cut by 4 bases, the J end by 4 bases, with 15 bases between. Germline lookup yields CDR1 SGHRS and CDR2 YFSETQ. The CDR3 nucleotides read TGCGCCAGCAGCAGAGGGACGGGAGTGAATCAGCCCCAGCATTTT. As protein: CASSRGTGVNQPQHF.

This chain uses TRBV6-1 with TRBJ2-3; 7 bases map to TRBD2. In germline, CDR1 is MNHNS, CDR2 SASEGT. The ends lost 3 bases at V and 9 bases at J; junction bases unmatched: 15. This CDR3 region has 16 residues. DNA of the CDR3: TGTGCCAGCAGTGACCCTCCAGGGAGTTTGCGGGGGACGCAGTATTTT. Amino acid sequence: CASSDPPGSLRGTQYF.

This clonotype was detected ten times or more. The chain carries TRBV7-8 and TRBJ1-6; D is unclear. This CDR3 spans 15 amino acids. The V end was cut by 1 base, the J end by 7 bases, with 11 bases between. Per germline, CDR1 SGHVS and CDR2 FQNEAQ. The CDR3 nucleotides read TGTGCCAGCAGCTTAGGGCAGGCGGGAAATTCACCCCTCCACTTT. Its protein product is CASSLGQAGNSPLHF.

The chain combines TRBV6-1 with TRBJ1-2; D unresolved. CDR3 length: 15 amino acids. Germline CDR1 MNHNS, CDR2 SASEGT. The V and J ends lost 6 bases and 0 bases respectively, with 14 bases between them. CDR3 bases: TGTGCCAGCAGCCAACGGGCAGATCCTAACTATGGCTACACCTTC. This codes for CASSQRADPNYGYTF.

This chain links TRBV14 with TRBJ1-1; D not certain. The CDR3 is 12 amino acids. Trimming took off 4 bases at V and 8 bases at J, with 11 bases between the two ends. Germline V CDR1 and CDR2: SGHDN, FVKESK. This CDR3 is CASSPLRIEAFF. The CDR3 DNA reads TGTGCCAGCAGCCCCCTCAGAATCGAAGCTTTCTTT.

The V and J genes are TRBV10-1 and TRBJ2-3; TRBD1 matches at 8 bases. The CDR3 has 14 residues. The V gene's germline CDR1 is WNHNN and CDR2 SYGVQD (reference sequence). The J segment lost 2 bases and the V segment lost 6 bases, leaving 4 bases of the junction unmatched. The CDR3 reads CASSSDRATDTQYF. The CDR3 DNA follows: TGCGCCAGCAGCTCGGACAGGGCCACAGATACGCAGTATTTT.

In this sample, this clonotype turned up a few times. This chain uses TRBV6-5 with TRBJ1-6; tentatively, D is TRBD1 (5 bases). This CDR3 region has 14 residues. From germline, CDR1 is MNHEY and CDR2 SVGAGI. Trimming stripped 7 bases from V and 7 bases from J, with 14 bases between. The CDR3 nucleotides read TGTGCCAGCACTCAGGGAGAAACCAATTCACCCCTCCACTTT. It yields the protein CASTQGETNSPLHF.

The chain joins TRBV7-6 to TRBJ1-2; TRBD1 might be the D (5 bases). Trimming took 5 bases from V and 8 from J, leaving 24 bases between them. Germline CDR1 SGHVS, CDR2 FNYEAQ. The length of the CDR3 is 16 residues. CDR3 nucleotides: TGTGCCAGCAGCCTCCAGGGCATAGACGTAGCGGGAGGCTACACCTTC. Its protein product is CASSLQGIDVAGGYTF.

The V gene is TRBV20-1, the J gene TRBJ1-2; no reliable D call. There are 15 residues in the CDR3. The V end lost 8 bases, the J end lost 4 bases, and 23 bases lay between the germline ends. Germline loops: CDR1 DFQATT, CDR2 SNEGSKA (reference sequence). The CDR3 sequence is CSYRFRPLLGYGYTF. CDR3 DNA: TGCAGTTACCGCTTTCGCCCCCTACTGGGCTATGGCTACACCTTC.